This TCR beta chain comes out of a study of T cells in Graves' hyperthyroidism and ophthalmopathy (dated by TCRdb to the late 2010s). At the level of the whole study: To identify TCR V-J signatures that set the groups apart, the researchers used a discovery cohort of 100 or so patients, made up of about 44 with Graves' ophthalmopathy and around 58 with stable Graves' hyperthyroidism. The study also compared thyroid tissue and blood T-cell repertoires from about six Graves' hyperthyroidism patients. Whether ophthalmopathy could be predicted prospectively was tested in an independent validation cohort made up of about 20 hyperthyroidism patients plus 17 patients who later progressed to ophthalmopathy. For training and testing, the approximately 97 patients in the discovery cohort were randomly divided in a 7:3 ratio. Following sampling, methimazole starting at 30 mg daily was given to hyperthyroidism patients, and high-dose intravenous methylprednisolone was given to ophthalmopathy patients. The paper reports TCR Vbeta CDR3 sequencing of over 120 peripheral blood samples: approximately 41 ophthalmopathy, under 80 hyperthyroidism and about 17 progressor patients.

TCR beta CDR3 regions were amplified from RNA transcripts. The TCR CDR3 was subjected to a first round of RT-PCR using the HTBI primer set and the Qiagen OneStep RT-PCR kit. Libraries were constructed in a second round of multiplex PCR, after which size selection and purification were carried out. The libraries were sequenced on an Illumina HiSeq2000 using paired-end 100 bp reads. Per the original workflow: SOAPnuke was used to process the raw data, throwing out any read that contained adapters or uncalled bases, had a mean Phred below 15, or lacked an exact constant-primer or identifier match. High-quality paired reads were merged with COPE v1.2.5, and unique nucleotide sequences were defined as clonotypes. MiTCR v1.1 was used to align clonotypes to the IMGT TRBV, TRBD and TRBJ reference segments. Analysis was restricted to V-J combinations with a frequency above 0.0001, which covered 99% to 99.2% of repertoires. The TCS score was defined as the ratio of F50 (clonal expansion) to E x V (chaos), calculated using BLOSUM62-based TCRdist between CDR3 peptides within each V-J. Welch's t-statistics and random forest reduced some 510 V-J features to 10 to 15, which were used in a naive Bayes classifier (R e1071). Thyroid-blood repertoire similarity was quantified with the Morisita-Horn index. TCRdb reanalyzed the raw reads on its own, using fastp at Q25 for trimming and MiXCR for clone calling, and kept in-frame beta chains. CDR3 protein sequences are deduplicated, and each keeps its most common genes and DNA. V and J calls and clone size were set by TCRdb, not the authors. The table for this sample lists approximately 700,000 distinct CDR3 sequences; 45% of them were counted only once. The ten largest clones represent under 8% of the sample.

The study excluded patients with uncontrolled infections, other autoimmune diseases, pregnancy or lactation. Diagnoses were based on clinical symptoms, serum thyroxine and TRAb, thyroid ultrasound and orbital computed tomography. Total RNA was extracted with Trizol reagent, and quality was checked on an Agilent 2100 Bioanalyzer. From a lookup of the germline V gene, CDR1 and CDR2 are SQVTM and ANQGSEA. After removal of 8 bases from V and 5 bases from J, the junction retains 5 bases not matched to a gene. The CDR3 spans 11 residues, from the cysteine through the phenylalanine. Only the CDR3 DNA is retained, 33 bases long and in frame from the first base. Overall study outcomes, separate from this receptor: No statistical method was used to set the sample size in advance, and investigators knew the group allocation. Ophthalmopathy was separated from stable hyperthyroidism by a 13 V-J signature model, with approximately 90% sensitivity and around 81% specificity obtained in cross-validation and 80%/75% obtained in testing. During validation, the model predicted progression to ophthalmopathy a median of roughly 7.1 months ahead of onset, with roughly 65% sensitivity and 72.22% specificity. Most expanded thyroid clonotypes (frequency above 0.001) were also detected in blood, a finding suggesting that blood repertoires may reflect thyroid immune responses.

Comments on this clonotype: Its cognate antigen has yet to be identified. Per-base qualities were not stored, and no clone one base away is much larger.

The sample was peripheral blood or thyroid tissue (not recorded which). The TCR originated in an adult man with Graves' disease, either hyperthyroidism or ophthalmopathy (not recorded which). The rearrangement joined TRBV29-1 to TRBJ1-2, and 7 junctional nucleotides match TRBD1. The DNA sequence reads TGCAGCTTGGGACAGAGTTATGGCTACACCTTC. It is translated as CSLGQSYGYTF.